This TCR beta chain originates from a study of OX40 agonist ivuxolimab in advanced cancers. The study, taken as a whole, reports: Circulating CD4+ and CD8+ T cells showed clonal expansion by week 6 at 0.1 to 3.0 mg/kg. Still undetermined is the antigen specificity of the expanded peripheral T cells.

Losses at the gene ends were 5 bases for V and 1 base for J; bases not matched to a gene: 8. Germline values: CDR1 LNHNV, CDR2 YYDKDF (reference sequence). The CDR3 runs to 16 residues. The assay was immunoSEQ multiplex PCR, and TCRdb's table has in-frame clones only and misses some. This sample has tens of thousands of clones, with approximately 79% found just once. Note on this clone: Antigen specificity is unknown.

V and J are TRBV15 and TRBJ2-1; TRBD2 matches 7 bases. Specimen: CD4+ or CD8+ T cells sorted from blood, collected in a trial of the OX40 agonist ivuxolimab. The source is an adult with an advanced solid tumor such as melanoma, head and neck, liver or kidney cancer. CDR3: CATSSELAESYNEQFF. CDR3 nucleotide sequence: TGTGCCACCAGCTCAGAGCTAGCGGAATCCTACAATGAGCAGTTCTTC.